The entry that follows covers one T cell receptor beta chain sequence. Antigen: not known. The data stem from a study of beta chain features in type 1 diabetes. At the level of the study: Age, gender and cell yields were similar between patients and healthy donors. Overall study results and limits: Shorter templates may be favored by PCR, equally so in patients and controls.

The V segment lost 5 bases and the J segment 3 bases; nucleotides outside the gene matches: 7. This CDR3 region has 16 residues. Germline V gene sequence: CDR1 SEHNR, CDR2 FQNEAQ (reference sequence). Every isolated RNA sample was fully reverse transcribed, so sequencing captured expressed TCRB transcripts. For naive, central memory and regulatory T cell samples, reads averaged approximately 3.9 million. Generated by immunoSEQ multiplex PCR, the TCRdb table keeps only in-frame clones and is missing some. The sample consists of hundreds of thousands of clones, 68% of them appearing once. The J gene is TRBJ2-1, the V gene TRBV7-9, with 10 bases identical to TRBD2. The sequenced sample was naive CD4+ T cells from blood. This receptor was identified in a man aged 25-40 years in good health. The CDR3 here is CASSHLAGEVYNEQFF. DNA for the CDR3: TGTGCCAGCAGCCACCTAGCGGGGGAGGTCTACAATGAGCAGTTCTTC. Full variable domain (outside the CDR3, taken from reference TRBV7-9 and TRBJ2-1): DTGVSQNPRHKITKRGQNVTFRCDPISEHNRLYWYRQTLGQGPEFLTYFQNEAQLEKSRLLSDRFSAERPKGSFSTLEIQRTEQGDSAMYLCASSHLAGEVYNEQFFGPGTRLTVL.